Presented here are 10 T cell receptor beta chains from one specimen sequenced in a study of identical twins. One entry per CDR3 protein, called by TCRdb with MiXCR from the 5' RACE reads. The table shows around 670,000 distinct CDR3 sequences, with roughly 6% occurring only once. The sample taken for sequencing was naive T cells sorted from blood. These receptors were obtained from a man in his late teens or twenties in good health.

The chain joins TRBV7-9 to TRBJ2-5, with TRBD2 identical over 8 bases. The germline CDR1 and CDR2 sequences are SEHNR and FQNEAQ (reference sequence). The CDR3 totals 14 residues. The V segment lost 2 bases and the J segment 5 bases; nucleotides outside the gene matches: 4. In DNA form, the CDR3 reads TGTGCCAGCAGCTTATACCCGGGAGGGGAGACCCAGTACTTC. It specifies CASSLYPGGETQYF.

This chain connects TRBV20-1 to TRBJ2-3, with TRBD2 matching over 11 bases. Trimming removed 3 bases from V and 2 bases from J; junction bases left unmatched: 4. The CDR3 covers 15 residues. Germline-derived CDR1 and CDR2 are DFQATT and SNEGSKA (reference sequence). The CDR3 spells CSARPTSGVTDTQYF. The DNA for the CDR3 is TGCAGTGCTAGGCCGACTAGCGGGGTCACAGATACGCAGTATTTT.

V gene TRBV4-3 combines with J gene TRBJ2-5, with D unclear. CDR1 LGHNA and CDR2 YSLEER come from the germline V gene. CDR3 length: 15 residues. Trimming removed 0 bases at V and 5 bases at J, with 13 bases between. As DNA, the CDR3 is TGCGCCAGCAGCCAAGATTCGCGAGCTTGGGAGACCCAGTACTTC. This sequence encodes CASSQDSRAWETQYF.

The sample holds many counts of this clonotype. V usage is TRBV20-1 and J usage is TRBJ2-7, with TRBD1 matching 9 bases. Trimming took 5 bases from V and 4 from J; bases not matched to a gene: 9. Germline CDR1 reads DFQATT; CDR2 reads SNEGSKA (reference sequence). The CDR3 totals 14 residues. In DNA, the CDR3 is TGCAGTGCTGAACCGGGACAGGGCCTATACGAGCAGTACTTC. It encodes CSAEPGQGLYEQYF.

This chain joins TRBV4-2 and TRBJ2-2, with unresolved D. The CDR3 runs to 16 residues. The ends were cut back, 0 bases at V and 4 bases at J, with 12 bases in the middle. CDR1 LGHNA and CDR2 YNFKEQ come from the germline V gene. Written as DNA, the CDR3 is TGTGCCAGCAGCCAAGAAGCAGGTAGACCCACCGGGGAGCTGTTTTTT. Its protein product is CASSQEAGRPTGELFF.

This clonotype was observed many times. V usage is TRBV7-9 and J usage is TRBJ2-1, with D hard to call. The CDR3 is 12 residues long. Trimming shortened V by 1 base and J by 13 bases, and 11 bases separated the two germline ends. CDR1 is SEHNR, CDR2 FQNEAQ, per germline (reference sequence). The CDR3 nucleotides are TGTGCCAGCAGCTTAGTATACTCTAGTCAGTTCTTC. This translates into CASSLVYSSQFF.

The CDR3 DNA follows: TGTGCCAGCAGGTACCGGACAGTAAGGAATTCACCCCTCCACTTT. It codes for CASRYRTVRNSPLHF. V gene TRBV6-2 or TRBV6-3 combines with J gene TRBJ1-6; D might be TRBD1 (6 bases). The CDR3 is 15 residues long. Germline V gene lookup returns CDR1 MNHEY and CDR2 SVGEGT. The V gene lost 6 bases and the J gene lost 7 bases, with 16 bases spanning the gap.

This chain joins TRBV12-3 or TRBV12-4 and TRBJ2-5, with a tentative D call TRBD2 (6 bases). Trimming took off 3 bases at V and 5 bases at J, with 13 bases between the two ends. The CDR3 sequence is 14 residues long. The CDR3 reads CASSFTGEEETQYF. The CDR3 DNA reads as TGTGCCAGCAGTTTTACGGGGGAAGAGGAGACCCAGTACTTC.

In its sample, this clonotype was seen a few times. The chain employs TRBV28 and TRBJ2-2, with 8 bases that match TRBD1. CDR3 length: 15 amino acids. Germline CDR1 is MDHEN and CDR2 is SYDVKM. The junction had 2 bases not matched to a gene; V was cut back by 4 bases and J by 1 base. CDR3 in amino acids: CASSWGTGNTGELFF. For the CDR3, the DNA is TGTGCCAGCAGTTGGGGGACAGGGAACACCGGGGAGCTGTTTTTT. The full variable domain, in which reference TRBV28 and TRBJ2-2 provide the parts outside the CDR3, is DVKVTQSSRYLVKRTGEKVFLECVQDMDHENMFWYRQDPGLGLRLIYFSYDVKMKEKGDIPEGYSVSREKKERFSLILESASTNQTSMYLCASSWGTGNTGELFFGEGSRLTVL.

This clonotype was detected many times. The chain uses TRBV12-3 or TRBV12-4 and TRBJ1-6; D might be TRBD1 (5 bases). The V end was cut by 1 base, the J end by 9 bases, with 16 bases between. This CDR3 region has 16 residues. Here the CDR3 reads CASSLGAPQGGSPLHF. The CDR3 bases are TGTGCCAGCAGTTTAGGAGCCCCCCAGGGCGGTTCACCCCTCCACTTT.